These 2 T cell receptor beta chains share one sample of origin, sequenced in a study of monozygotic twins with inflammatory bowel disease. TCRdb reprocessed the 5' RACE reads and stores each CDR3 protein as one record, lacking DNA. The sample totals 210,000 or so distinct CDR3 sequences; its top ten clones hold under 8.5%. The sequencing input was blood. The source of these receptors is a human donor with ulcerative colitis or Crohn's disease, or a healthy co-twin of an affected twin (not recorded which).

This chain uses TRBV20-1 with TRBJ1-1; no DNA is available, so the TRBD1 call from TCRdb remains unchecked. The CDR3 has 12 amino acids. The germline gives CDR1 DFQATT, CDR2 SNEGSKA (reference sequence). CDR3 amino acids: CSAIPGGTEAFF.

The chain carries TRBV11-2 and TRBJ1-2; there is no DNA to check the TCRdb D call of TRBD1. CDR1 and CDR2 (germline): SGHAT, FQNNGV. This CDR3 has 16 residues. CDR3: CASRGVGGIVDYGYTF.